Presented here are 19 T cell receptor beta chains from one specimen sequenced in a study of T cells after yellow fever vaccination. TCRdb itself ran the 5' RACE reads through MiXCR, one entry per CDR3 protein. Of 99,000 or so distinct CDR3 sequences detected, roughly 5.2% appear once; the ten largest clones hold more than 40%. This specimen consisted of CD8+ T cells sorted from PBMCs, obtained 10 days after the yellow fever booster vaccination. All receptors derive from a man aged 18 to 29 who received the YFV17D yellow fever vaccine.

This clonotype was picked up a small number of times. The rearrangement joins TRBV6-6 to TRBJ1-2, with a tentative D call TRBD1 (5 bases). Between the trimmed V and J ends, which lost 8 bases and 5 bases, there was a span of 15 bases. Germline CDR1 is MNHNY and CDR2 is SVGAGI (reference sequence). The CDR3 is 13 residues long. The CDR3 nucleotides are TGTGCCAGCCGCGGGACTGCCCTTTATGGCTACACCTTC. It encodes CASRGTALYGYTF.

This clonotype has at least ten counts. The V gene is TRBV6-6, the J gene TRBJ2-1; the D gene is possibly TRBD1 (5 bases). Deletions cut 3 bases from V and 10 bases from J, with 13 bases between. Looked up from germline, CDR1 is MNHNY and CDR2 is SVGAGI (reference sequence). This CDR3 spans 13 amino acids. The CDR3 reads CASSYRATGEQFF. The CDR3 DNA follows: TGTGCCAGCAGTTATCGGGCCACAGGAGAGCAGTTCTTC.

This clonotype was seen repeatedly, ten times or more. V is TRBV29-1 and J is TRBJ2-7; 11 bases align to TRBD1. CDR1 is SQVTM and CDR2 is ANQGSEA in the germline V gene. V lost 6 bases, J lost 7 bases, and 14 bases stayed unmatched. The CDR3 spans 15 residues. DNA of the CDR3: TGCAGCGTCACACCACCGGACAGGGGGCCGTCGGAGCAGTACTTC. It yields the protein CSVTPPDRGPSEQYF.

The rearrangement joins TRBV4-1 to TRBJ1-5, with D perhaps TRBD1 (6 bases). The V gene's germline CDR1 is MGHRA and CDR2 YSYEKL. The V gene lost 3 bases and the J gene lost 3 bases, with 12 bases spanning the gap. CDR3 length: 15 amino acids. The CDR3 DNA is TGCGCCAGCAGCCAGCGCGGGGGGGCCAATCAGCCCCAGCATTTT. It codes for CASSQRGGANQPQHF.

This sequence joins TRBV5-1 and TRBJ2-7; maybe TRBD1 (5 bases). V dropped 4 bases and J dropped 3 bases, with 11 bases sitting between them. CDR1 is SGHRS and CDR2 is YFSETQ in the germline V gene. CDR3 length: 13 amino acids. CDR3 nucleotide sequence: TGCGCCAGCAGCGCTGATACAGGCTACGAGCAGTACGTC. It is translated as CASSADTGYEQYV.

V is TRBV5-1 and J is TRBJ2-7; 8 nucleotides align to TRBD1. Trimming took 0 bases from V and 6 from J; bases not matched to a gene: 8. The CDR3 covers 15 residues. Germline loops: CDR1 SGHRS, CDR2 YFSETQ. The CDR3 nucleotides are TGCGCCAGCAGCTTGGGGTGGACAGGGATTTCCGAGCAGTACTTC. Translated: CASSLGWTGISEQYF.

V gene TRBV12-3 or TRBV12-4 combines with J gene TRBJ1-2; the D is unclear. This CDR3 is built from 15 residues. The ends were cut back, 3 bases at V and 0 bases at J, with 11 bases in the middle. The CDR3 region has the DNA TGTGCCAGCAGTTTGAGGAGTACAGCTAACTATGGCTACACCTTC. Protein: CASSLRSTANYGYTF.

In DNA, the CDR3 is TGCGCCAGCAGCTTAGGGACAGGGGGAAAGCCCCAGCATTTT. Protein product: CASSLGTGGKPQHF. J is TRBJ1-5 and V is TRBV5-1; the match to TRBD1 covers 11 bases. The ends lost 2 bases at V and 8 bases at J; junction bases unmatched: 3. CDR1 SGHRS and CDR2 YFSETQ come from the germline V gene. The length of the CDR3 is 14 residues. Using reference TRBV5-1 and TRBJ1-5 for the parts outside the CDR3, the full variable domain is KAGVTQTPRYLIKTRGQQVTLSCSPISGHRSVSWYQQTPGQGLQFLFEYFSETQRNKGNFPGRFSGRQFSNSRSEMNVSTLELGDSALYLCASSLGTGGKPQHFGDGTRLSIL.

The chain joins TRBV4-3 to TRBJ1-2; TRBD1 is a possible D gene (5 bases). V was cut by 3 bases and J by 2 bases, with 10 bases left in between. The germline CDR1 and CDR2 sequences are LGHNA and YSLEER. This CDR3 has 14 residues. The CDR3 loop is CASSHQGTNYGYTF. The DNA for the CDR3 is TGCGCCAGCAGCCATCAGGGAACCAACTATGGCTACACCTTC.

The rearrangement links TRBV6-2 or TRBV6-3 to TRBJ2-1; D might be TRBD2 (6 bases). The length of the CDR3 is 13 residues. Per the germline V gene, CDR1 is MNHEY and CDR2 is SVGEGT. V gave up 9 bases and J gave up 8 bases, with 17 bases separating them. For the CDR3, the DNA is TGTGCCAGTGCCGGACGGGGGTGGGATGAGCAGTTCTTC. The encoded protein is CASAGRGWDEQFF.

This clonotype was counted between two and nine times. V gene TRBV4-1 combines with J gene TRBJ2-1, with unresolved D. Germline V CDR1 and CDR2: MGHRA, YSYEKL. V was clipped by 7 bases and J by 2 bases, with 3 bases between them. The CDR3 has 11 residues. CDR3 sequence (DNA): TGCGCCAGCACGACCTACAATGAGCAGTTCTTC. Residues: CASTTYNEQFF.

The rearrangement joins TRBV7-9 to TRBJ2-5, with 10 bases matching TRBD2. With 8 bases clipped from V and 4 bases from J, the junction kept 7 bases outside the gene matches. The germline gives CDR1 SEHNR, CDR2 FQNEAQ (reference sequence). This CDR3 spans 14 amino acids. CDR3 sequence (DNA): TGTGCCAGCCAAGGTCCTAGCGGGGGAGAGACCCAGTACTTC. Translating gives CASQGPSGGETQYF.

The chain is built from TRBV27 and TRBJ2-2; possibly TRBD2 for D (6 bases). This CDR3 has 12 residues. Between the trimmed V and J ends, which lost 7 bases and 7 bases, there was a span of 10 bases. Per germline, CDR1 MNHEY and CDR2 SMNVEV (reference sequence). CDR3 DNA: TGTGCCAGCACCCTGGGGGGCGGGGAGCTGTTTTTT. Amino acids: CASTLGGGELFF.

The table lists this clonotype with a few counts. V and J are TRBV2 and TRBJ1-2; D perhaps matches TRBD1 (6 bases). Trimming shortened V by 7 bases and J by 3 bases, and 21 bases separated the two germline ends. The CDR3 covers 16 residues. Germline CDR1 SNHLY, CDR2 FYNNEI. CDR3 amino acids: CASIAGGAIWDYGYTF. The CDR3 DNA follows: TGTGCCAGCATCGCCGGGGGCGCGATTTGGGACTATGGCTACACCTTC.

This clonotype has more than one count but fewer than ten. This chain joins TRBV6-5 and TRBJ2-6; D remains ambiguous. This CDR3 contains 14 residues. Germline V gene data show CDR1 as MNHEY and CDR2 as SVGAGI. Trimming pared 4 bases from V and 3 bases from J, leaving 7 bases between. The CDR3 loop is CASSLSNGANVLTF. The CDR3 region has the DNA TGTGCCAGCAGTTTAAGTAATGGGGCCAACGTCCTGACTTTC.

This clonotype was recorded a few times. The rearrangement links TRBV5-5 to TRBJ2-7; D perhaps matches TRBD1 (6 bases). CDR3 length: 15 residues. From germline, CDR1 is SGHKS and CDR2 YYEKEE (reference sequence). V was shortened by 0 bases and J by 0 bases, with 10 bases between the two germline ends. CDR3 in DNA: TGTGCCAGCAGCTTGGGTCGGACAGTCTCCTACGAGCAGTACTTC. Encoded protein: CASSLGRTVSYEQYF.

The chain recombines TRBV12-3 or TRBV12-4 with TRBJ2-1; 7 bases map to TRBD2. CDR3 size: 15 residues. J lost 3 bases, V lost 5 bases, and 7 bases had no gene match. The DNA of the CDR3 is TGTGCCAGCAGTGACCGGGGGGACGGCTACAATGAGCAGTTCTTC. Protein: CASSDRGDGYNEQFF.

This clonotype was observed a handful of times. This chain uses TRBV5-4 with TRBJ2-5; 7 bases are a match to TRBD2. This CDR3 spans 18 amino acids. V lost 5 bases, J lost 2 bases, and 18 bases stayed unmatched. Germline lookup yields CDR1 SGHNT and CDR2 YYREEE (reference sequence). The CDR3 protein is CASRPGPRGAGEQETQYF. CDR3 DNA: TGTGCCAGCAGGCCTGGCCCGCGTGGTGCGGGGGAGCAAGAGACCCAGTACTTC.

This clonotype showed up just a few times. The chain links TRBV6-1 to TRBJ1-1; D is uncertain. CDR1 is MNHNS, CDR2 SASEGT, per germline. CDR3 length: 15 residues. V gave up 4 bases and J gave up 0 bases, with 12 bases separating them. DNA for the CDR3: TGTGCCAGCAGTGTGGGTGCGAGCATGAACACTGAAGCTTTCTTT. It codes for CASSVGASMNTEAFF.